The 32 T cell receptor beta chains presented below share a single source sample, sequenced in a study of cytomegalovirus exposure and HLA in healthy donors. This PCR relied on a set of 60 Vbeta primers and 13 Jbeta primers. Here immunoSEQ multiplex PCR was the method, and the copy in TCRdb shows in-frame clones only, minus some. This sample has approximately 89,000 clones; about two thirds occur once, and the top ten carry roughly 6%. Sequencing was done on a sample of PBMCs. The receptors were gathered from a woman in her twenties or thirties in good health and CMV-seropositive.

This chain connects TRBV5-1 to TRBJ2-1, with D perhaps TRBD1 (6 bases). V lost 4 bases and J 4 bases, leaving 12 bases between the germline ends. CDR1 SGHRS and CDR2 YFSETQ come from the germline V gene. The CDR3 runs 14 residues. CDR3 region: CASSLGTLYNEQFF. The CDR3 DNA is TGCGCCAGCAGCCTTGGGACATTATACAATGAGCAGTTCTTC.

V usage is TRBV10-3 and J usage is TRBJ1-4; 8 bases line up with TRBD1. This CDR3 is 14 amino acids long. In germline, CDR1 is ENHRY, CDR2 SYGVKD. After removal of 8 bases from V and 8 bases from J, the junction contained 10 bases not matched to a gene. CDR3 coding DNA: TGTGCCATCGGATCGGGACAGGTGGGCGAAAAACTGTTTTTT. Amino acids: CAIGSGQVGEKLFF.

The chain recombines TRBV6-1 with TRBJ1-5; maybe TRBD1 (6 bases). The germline gives CDR1 MNHNS, CDR2 SASEGT. This CDR3 comprises 17 residues. Trimming removed 2 bases from V and 1 base from J, with 15 bases in between. CDR3 loop: CASSEHGGGGSNQPQHF. The CDR3 DNA is TGTGCCAGCAGTGAACACGGAGGGGGAGGGAGCAATCAGCCCCAGCATTTT.

J is TRBJ2-2 and V is TRBV5-1, with a weak D call TRBD1 (6 bases). The ends were cut back, 3 bases at V and 2 bases at J, with 11 bases in the middle. CDR3 length: 15 amino acids. Germline CDR1 reads SGHRS; CDR2 reads YFSETQ. CDR3 in DNA: TGCGCCAGCAGCTACAGGGAGCCTAACACCGGGGAGCTGTTTTTT. Translating it yields CASSYREPNTGELFF.

V gene TRBV5-4 combines with J gene TRBJ1-6; 7 positions match TRBD1. V shed 2 bases, J shed 14 bases, and the junction held 4 bases outside the gene matches. CDR3 size: 12 residues. Germline loops: CDR1 SGHNT, CDR2 YYREEE (reference sequence). CDR3 loop: CASSLGGIALHF. CDR3 nucleotides: TGTGCCAGCAGCTTAGGGGGCATAGCCCTCCACTTT.

This clone turned up a few times. The V call is TRBV29-1, the J call TRBJ2-7, with D maybe TRBD2 (5 bases). The CDR3 has 14 residues. V was shortened by 6 bases and J by 2 bases, with 17 bases between the two germline ends. CDR1 is SQVTM, CDR2 ANQGSEA, per germline. CDR3 sequence (DNA): TGCAGCGTCCTACGCGCGGGCAGTACCTACGAGCAGTACTTC. It is translated as CSVLRAGSTYEQYF.

This chain uses TRBV5-4 with TRBJ2-1; the match to TRBD2 covers 9 bases. V lost 1 base and J lost 8; bases outside the gene matches: 13. Germline V gene lookup returns CDR1 SGHNT and CDR2 YYREEE (reference sequence). The CDR3 spans 17 residues. CDR3 in amino acids: CASSLRGRGGGADEQFF. DNA for the CDR3: TGTGCCAGCAGCTTGCGGGGGCGCGGCGGGGGGGCCGATGAGCAGTTCTTC.

This clone was detected a few times. The V and J genes are TRBV2 and TRBJ2-3; 8 bases are a match to TRBD1. CDR3 length equals 14 residues. Per the germline V gene, CDR1 is SNHLY and CDR2 is FYNNEI. V lost 6 bases and J lost 6; bases outside the gene matches: 8. CDR3 bases: TGTGCCAGCAGCGCTCAGGGGGCGGCCGATACGCAGTATTTT. Encoded protein: CASSAQGAADTQYF.

This clone is a singleton in its sample. V gene TRBV5-1 combines with J gene TRBJ2-7; 13 bases line up with TRBD2. V shed 0 bases, J shed 1 base, and the junction held 4 bases outside the gene matches. CDR3 size: 17 residues. Germline CDR1 reads SGHRS; CDR2 reads YFSETQ. CDR3 in amino acids: CASSLGGTSGASYEQYF. In nucleotides, the CDR3 is TGCGCCAGCAGCTTGGGGGGGACTAGCGGGGCTTCCTACGAGCAGTACTTC.

This clone was recorded a few times. The chain is built from TRBV10-2 and TRBJ1-1, with D possibly TRBD1 on 6 matching bases. The CDR3 extends over 14 amino acids. The V end was cut by 7 bases, the J end by 1 base, with 13 bases between. Germline lookup yields CDR1 WSHSY and CDR2 SAAADI. The CDR3: CASKMDRGNTEAFF. CDR3 DNA sequence: TGCGCCAGCAAGATGGACAGAGGGAACACTGAAGCTTTCTTT.

The V and J genes are TRBV6-1 and TRBJ2-1, with TRBD1 matching 7 bases. Per germline, CDR1 MNHNS and CDR2 SASEGT. CDR3 length: 14 amino acids. V dropped 5 bases and J dropped 2; count of bases not matched to a gene: 3. CDR3 coding DNA: TGTGCCAGCAGTCCCGGGACAGCCTACAATGAGCAGTTCTTC. It yields the protein CASSPGTAYNEQFF.

V gene TRBV29-1 combines with J gene TRBJ2-1, with a weak D call TRBD2 (7 bases). V was pared by 7 bases and J by 2 bases, with 9 bases between. Germline V lookup: CDR1 SQVTM, CDR2 ANQGSEA. The CDR3 loop spans 12 amino acids. The chain's CDR3 is CSGGGAYNEQFF. Written as DNA, the CDR3 is TGCAGCGGAGGGGGGGCCTACAATGAGCAGTTCTTC.

The CDR3 nucleotides read TGTGCCACCAGCAGAGACCTCACTAGCGGGGTTTACAATGAGCAGTTCTTC. Amino acids: CATSRDLTSGVYNEQFF. The chain has TRBV15 and TRBJ2-1; 10 nucleotides line up with TRBD2. CDR1 and CDR2 from the germline V gene are LNHNV and YYDKDF (reference sequence). The CDR3 is 17 residues long. V was pared by 0 bases and J by 4 bases, with 6 bases of the junction left unmatched.

The J gene is TRBJ2-7, the V gene TRBV18; TRBD2 might be the D (5 bases). The germline V and J ends were trimmed by 6 bases and 1 base, with 19 bases remaining between them. CDR3 length: 16 residues. The germline V gene encodes CDR1 KGHSH and CDR2 LQKENI. The CDR3 bases are TGTGCCAGCTCTCCTTACGACATCCCGGGGTCCTACGAGCAGTACTTC. Amino acids: CASSPYDIPGSYEQYF.

The V gene is TRBV7-3, the J gene TRBJ1-6; D may be TRBD1 (5 bases). V was pared by 5 bases and J by 2 bases, with 13 bases between. The CDR3 is 16 residues long. Germline V gene lookup returns CDR1 SGHTA and CDR2 FQGTGA. The CDR3 sequence is CASSAQGGPYNSPLHF. The CDR3 region has the DNA TGTGCCAGCAGCGCCCAGGGAGGCCCCTATAATTCACCCCTCCACTTT. Looking up the rest from reference TRBV7-3 and TRBJ1-6 gives the full variable domain: GAGVSQTPSNKVTEKGKYVELRCDPISGHTALYWYRQSLGQGPEFLIYFQGTGAADDSGLPNDRFFAVRPEGSVSTLKIQRTERGDSAVYLCASSAQGGPYNSPLHFGNGTRLTVT.

This clone came up many times. The chain's CDR3 is CASSEQPGLSSYEQYF. The CDR3 nucleotides read TGTGCCAGCAGTGAGCAGCCGGGACTCAGCTCCTACGAGCAGTACTTC. V gene TRBV2 combines with J gene TRBJ2-7; weak D call: TRBD2 (6 bases). The V gene lost 3 bases and the J gene lost 0 bases, with 15 bases spanning the gap. The CDR3 runs 16 residues. Germline V gene sequence: CDR1 SNHLY, CDR2 FYNNEI.

The chain joins TRBV29-1 to TRBJ1-2; D is unclear. The germline V gene has CDR1 SQVTM and CDR2 ANQGSEA. The CDR3 length is 12 residues. Trimming pared 1 base from V and 4 bases from J, leaving 7 bases between. DNA of the CDR3: TGCAGCGTTGAAGGGGCAGGCTATGGCTACACCTTC. The encoded protein is CSVEGAGYGYTF.

The V gene is TRBV30, the J gene TRBJ2-5; 10 nucleotides agree with TRBD2. The ends lost 7 bases at V and 3 bases at J; junction bases unmatched: 11. Germline V gene data show CDR1 as GTSNPN and CDR2 as SVGIG (reference sequence). The CDR3 has 15 amino acids. The CDR3 DNA sequence: TGTGCCTCAACATCCGGGACTAGCGCTAAAGAGACCCAGTACTTC. This sequence encodes CASTSGTSAKETQYF.

This clone was detected a few times. This chain connects TRBV5-5 to TRBJ1-2; D is unresolved. V was trimmed by 0 bases and J by 1 base, leaving 10 bases between them. CDR1 is SGHKS and CDR2 is YYEKEE in the germline V gene (reference sequence). The length of the CDR3 is 15 residues. The CDR3, as DNA: TGTGCCAGCAGCTTGGGTACGCGACATAACTATGGCTACACCTTC. It encodes CASSLGTRHNYGYTF.

The genes are TRBV11-3 and TRBJ1-6, with TRBD1 matching over 9 bases. The ends lost 5 bases at V and 7 bases at J; junction bases unmatched: 3. The CDR3 covers 14 residues. The germline CDR1 and CDR2 sequences are SGHNT and YENEEA. DNA of the CDR3: TGTGCCAGCAGCCGGGGACAGGGAAATTCACCCCTCCACTTT. Encoded protein: CASSRGQGNSPLHF.

The rearrangement uses TRBV5-6 and TRBJ1-1, with 8 nucleotides matching TRBD1. The trim removed 0 bases at V and 6 bases at J, leaving 7 bases unmatched. CDR1 and CDR2 (germline): SGHDT, YYEEEE. The CDR3 spans 15 residues. Written as DNA, the CDR3 is TGTGCCAGCAGCTTGGCCCCCCAGGGGGCGGCTGAAGCTTTCTTT. Translating gives CASSLAPQGAAEAFF. The full variable domain, its missing parts supplied by reference TRBV5-6 and TRBJ1-1, is DAGVTQSPTHLIKTRGQQVTLRCSPKSGHDTVSWYQQALGQGPQFIFQYYEEEERQRGNFPDRFSGHQFPNYSSELNVNALLLGDSALYLCASSLAPQGAAEAFFGQGTRLTVV.

V usage is TRBV18 and J usage is TRBJ1-4, with D possibly being TRBD1 (6 bases). Germline V gene data show CDR1 as KGHSH and CDR2 as LQKENI. V lost 5 bases, J lost 4 bases, and 8 bases lay in between. The length of the CDR3 is 13 residues. This CDR3 reads CASSRQVNEKLFF. The CDR3, as DNA: TGTGCCAGCTCAAGACAGGTTAATGAAAAACTGTTTTTT.

The chain combines TRBV2 with TRBJ1-6; no firm D call. The length of the CDR3 is 13 residues. Trimming stripped 8 bases from V and 0 bases from J, with 5 bases between. The germline CDR1 and CDR2 sequences are SNHLY and FYNNEI. Here the CDR3 reads CASSSSYNSPLHF. DNA of the CDR3: TGTGCCAGCTCTAGCTCCTATAATTCACCCCTCCACTTT.

The gene calls are TRBV6-6 and TRBJ1-3; tentative D call: TRBD1 (6 bases). V lost 5 bases to trimming and J lost 12 bases, with 14 bases between them. The CDR3 is 12 amino acids. The germline V gene encodes CDR1 MNHNY and CDR2 SVGAGI (reference sequence). CDR3 sequence (DNA): TGTGCCAGCAGTCCCCGGGACACCGGCATATATTTT. It codes for CASSPRDTGIYF.

V usage is TRBV28 and J usage is TRBJ1-2, with D possibly being TRBD1 (6 bases). The CDR3 has 13 amino acids. V was pared by 10 bases and J by 4 bases, with 16 bases between. Germline loops: CDR1 MDHEN, CDR2 SYDVKM. CDR3 residues: CATGTTNRYGYTF. The CDR3 DNA reads TGTGCCACCGGGACAACGAACCGCTATGGCTACACCTTC.

This clone occurred a few times. The chain is built from TRBV27 and TRBJ2-3; TRBD2 might be the D (5 bases). Germline CDR1 reads MNHEY; CDR2 reads SMNVEV (reference sequence). Trimming pared 4 bases from V and 8 bases from J, leaving 16 bases between. The CDR3 consists of 14 residues. CDR3 protein: CASSSRLASSTQYF. The CDR3 DNA reads as TGTGCCAGCAGTTCGCGGCTAGCCTCCTCTACGCAGTATTTT.

This clone showed up many times. The genes are TRBV6-6 and TRBJ2-3; D possibly corresponds to TRBD1 (6 bases). CDR1 and CDR2 from the germline V gene are MNHNY and SVGAGI (reference sequence). V lost 6 bases to trimming and J lost 2 bases, with 9 bases between them. The CDR3 is 13 residues long. CDR3 DNA sequence: TGTGCCAGCAGAGGACAGCCCACAGATACGCAGTATTTT. Translation gives CASRGQPTDTQYF.

In its sample, this clone was seen a few times. V usage is TRBV4-2 and J usage is TRBJ2-3, with 8 bases lining up with TRBD1. Trimming cost V 4 bases and J 4 bases; bases outside gene matches: 4. CDR1 and CDR2 (germline): LGHNA, YNFKEQ. This CDR3 is built from 14 residues. The CDR3 region has the DNA TGTGCCAGCAGCCCGGGGACAGGCGCAGATACGCAGTATTTT. Protein: CASSPGTGADTQYF.

The chain carries TRBV7-3 and TRBJ2-2; the match to TRBD2 covers 10 bases. The germline V gene encodes CDR1 SGHTA and CDR2 FQGTGA. Unmatched junction bases numbered 6, after V lost 3 bases and J lost 8 bases. The CDR3 contains 15 residues. CDR3 DNA: TGTGCCAGCAGCTTCGATAGCGGGGGGACTGGGGAGCTGTTTTTT. It specifies CASSFDSGGTGELFF.

J is TRBJ1-1 and V is TRBV5-1; TRBD1 is a possible D gene (6 bases). Per germline, CDR1 SGHRS and CDR2 YFSETQ. CDR3 size: 15 residues. Trimming shortened V by 4 bases and J by 0 bases, and 13 bases separated the two germline ends. The CDR3 nucleotides are TGCGCCAGCAGCCCGGGACACTTATTGAACACTGAAGCTTTCTTT. Its translation: CASSPGHLLNTEAFF.

This clone has a single count. The chain combines TRBV13 with TRBJ2-3, with TRBD2 identical over 11 bases. Germline V gives CDR1 PRHDT, CDR2 FYEKMQ (reference sequence). V was clipped by 5 bases and J by 0 bases; unmatched bases: 10. The length of the CDR3 is 18 residues. The CDR3 coding sequence is TGTGCCAGCAGCCCAGGGACTAGCGGTGGAGCCAGCACAGATACGCAGTATTTT. This sequence encodes CASSPGTSGGASTDTQYF.

This clone came up a few times. The rearrangement links TRBV18 to TRBJ1-4; D is uncertain. Between the trimmed V and J ends, which lost 2 bases and 3 bases, there was a span of 13 bases. Germline V gene sequence: CDR1 KGHSH, CDR2 LQKENI. CDR3 length: 16 amino acids. The CDR3 spells CASSPDRGAPNEKLFF. In nucleotides, the CDR3 is TGTGCCAGCTCACCAGACCGAGGTGCGCCTAATGAAAAACTGTTTTTT.